Below, 22 T cell receptor beta chains from the same sample are listed, as sequenced in a study of blood T cells in healthy people across ages (dated by TCRdb to 2013 to 2016). Receptor libraries were prepared by 5' RACE. The second PCR ran for about 6 to 12 cycles and used a J-beta primer mix along with a sample-barcoded 5' primer. TCRdb reran the public reads through fastp at Q25 and MiXCR, keeping productive beta chains. Entries that share a CDR3 protein sequence are merged under the most common genes and DNA. In this sample the table shows 1,800,000 or so distinct CDR3 sequences, about two fifths of which occur a single time. The top ten clonotypes cover more than 20% of the sample. The sample consisted of blood. The receptors come from a human donor in good health.

This clonotype was counted only a few times. The rearrangement links TRBV20-1 to TRBJ2-7, with D possibly being TRBD2 (6 bases). The germline CDR1 and CDR2 sequences are DFQATT and SNEGSKA (reference sequence). The CDR3 totals 15 residues. Trimming took off 0 bases at V and 0 bases at J, with 12 bases between the two ends. CDR3 in DNA: TGCAGTGCTAGAGATTGGTGGGGGGTCTCCTACGAGCAGTACTTC. It codes for CSARDWWGVSYEQYF.

The chain combines TRBV24-1 with TRBJ1-1; D uncertain. V was shortened by 7 bases and J by 1 base, with 9 bases between the two germline ends. Per the germline V gene, CDR1 is KGHDR and CDR2 is SFDVKD. The CDR3 consists of 13 residues. The CDR3 sequence is CATSDGPNTEAFF. Written as DNA, the CDR3 is TGTGCCACCAGCGACGGGCCGAACACTGAAGCTTTCTTT.

V gene TRBV6-1 combines with J gene TRBJ2-7; D not certain. The germline V gene encodes CDR1 MNHNS and CDR2 SASEGT. V was cut by 7 bases and J by 3 bases, with 13 bases left in between. The CDR3 contains 13 residues. CDR3 in amino acids: CASKGLTFYEQYF. CDR3 coding DNA: TGTGCCAGCAAAGGCCTGACCTTCTACGAGCAGTACTTC.

The chain uses TRBV6-1 and TRBJ2-3; D perhaps matches TRBD1 (5 bases). Germline-derived CDR1 and CDR2 are MNHNS and SASEGT. The CDR3 runs to 14 residues. Trimming took off 6 bases at V and 1 base at J, with 11 bases between the two ends. CDR3 DNA: TGTGCCAGCAGAACTAACAGGCGCACAGATACGCAGTATTTT. It is translated as CASRTNRRTDTQYF.

The chain combines TRBV5-1 with TRBJ2-5; tentative D call: TRBD1 (6 bases). This CDR3 has 14 amino acids. Between the trimmed V and J ends, which lost 4 bases and 1 base, there was a span of 11 bases. Germline CDR1 reads SGHRS; CDR2 reads YFSETQ. The CDR3 here is CASSLRDTQETQYF. The DNA of the CDR3 is TGCGCCAGCAGCCTCCGGGACACCCAAGAGACCCAGTACTTC.

This clonotype was picked up many times. The chain uses TRBV20-1 and TRBJ2-1, with D tentatively TRBD2 (7 bases). V was trimmed by 1 base and J by 4 bases, leaving 11 bases between them. This CDR3 is built from 14 residues. Germline assignment: CDR1 DFQATT and CDR2 SNEGSKA (reference sequence). The CDR3 region is CSARGGGVYNEQFF. CDR3 in DNA: TGCAGTGCTAGAGGCGGGGGCGTTTACAATGAGCAGTTCTTC.

CDR3 DNA: TGTGCCAGCAGTGAAGGCAGGGAAGGTATTCAGCCCCAGCATTTT. Its protein product is CASSEGREGIQPQHF. The V call is TRBV2, the J call TRBJ1-5; perhaps TRBD1 as D (5 bases). The V end was cut by 1 base, the J end by 6 bases, with 13 bases between. Germline V gene sequence: CDR1 SNHLY, CDR2 FYNNEI. The CDR3 sequence is 15 residues long.

This clonotype was seen at least ten times. V usage is TRBV20-1 and J usage is TRBJ2-1; D is perhaps TRBD2 (5 bases). The CDR3 covers 14 residues. V lost 0 bases and J lost 8, with 14 bases in between. Germline CDR1 and CDR2: DFQATT and SNEGSKA (reference sequence). The CDR3 DNA reads TGCAGTGCTAGAGAACAAACGTGGGGAGATGAGCAGTTCTTC. It encodes CSAREQTWGDEQFF.

This clonotype was found many times. This chain uses TRBV29-1 with TRBJ2-1, with D unresolved. V was cut by 4 bases and J by 0 bases, with 7 bases left in between. Germline V gene lookup returns CDR1 SQVTM and CDR2 ANQGSEA. The CDR3 spans 13 residues. CDR3 sequence (DNA): TGCAGCGTTGGGGTCAGCTCCTACAATGAGCAGTTCTTC. This gives the protein CSVGVSSYNEQFF.

The chain couples TRBV24-1 to TRBJ2-4; 7 bases map to TRBD1. The CDR3 covers 20 residues. With 2 bases clipped from V and 0 bases from J, the junction kept 15 bases outside the gene matches. The germline V gene has CDR1 KGHDR and CDR2 SFDVKD. The CDR3 DNA follows: TGTGCCACCAGTGATTATTGGGGACCAGACAGGGCTGTAGCCAAAAACATTCAGTACTTC. The encoded protein is CATSDYWGPDRAVAKNIQYF.

This clonotype showed up just a few times. The chain combines TRBV7-9 with TRBJ1-5, with D possibly matching TRBD1 (5 bases). Germline CDR1 SEHNR, CDR2 FQNEAQ (reference sequence). CDR3 length equals 16 residues. Trimming took 5 bases from V and 0 from J, leaving 14 bases between them. The CDR3 DNA follows: TGTGCCAGCAGCCCCGGGGTAGGGGTTAGCAATCAGCCCCAGCATTTT. Protein: CASSPGVGVSNQPQHF. Together with reference TRBV7-9 and TRBJ1-5, the CDR3 gives the full variable domain: DTGVSQNPRHKITKRGQNVTFRCDPISEHNRLYWYRQTLGQGPEFLTYFQNEAQLEKSRLLSDRFSAERPKGSFSTLEIQRTEQGDSAMYLCASSPGVGVSNQPQHFGDGTRLSIL.

The rearrangement joins TRBV5-6 to TRBJ1-5; the D gene is possibly TRBD1 (5 bases). Germline CDR1 SGHDT, CDR2 YYEEEE. This CDR3 is 15 amino acids long. Between the trimmed V and J ends, which lost 2 bases and 2 bases, there was a span of 11 bases. The DNA for the CDR3 is TGTGCCAGCAGCTTAGTAGGGGAAGGCAATCAGCCCCAGCATTTT. It translates to CASSLVGEGNQPQHF.

The rearrangement links TRBV4-2 to TRBJ2-5; TRBD2 aligns across 8 bases. The CDR3 totals 19 residues. J gave up 0 bases and V 4 bases, and 16 bases lay outside the gene matches. Germline V lookup: CDR1 LGHNA, CDR2 YNFKEQ. This CDR3 reads CASSRHDPISGANQETQYF. The CDR3 nucleotides read TGTGCCAGCAGCCGTCATGACCCAATTAGCGGGGCTAACCAAGAGACCCAGTACTTC.

This clonotype was observed a single time. A far larger clone is only one base removed, so a read error is likely. The chain is built from TRBV7-2 and TRBJ2-5, with D perhaps matching TRBD2 (5 bases). CDR3 length: 11 amino acids. CDR1 is SGHTA and CDR2 is FQGNSA in the germline V gene. CDR3 coding DNA: TGTGCCAGCAGTGAGGGAGAGGCCCAGTACTTC. It yields the protein CASSEGEAQYF.

This clonotype was seen more than once but under ten times. The gene calls are TRBV20-1 and TRBJ1-5; D gene ambiguous. The germline V and J ends were trimmed by 7 bases and 6 bases, with 13 bases remaining between them. CDR1 DFQATT and CDR2 SNEGSKA come from the germline V gene (reference sequence). The CDR3 is made up of 12 amino acids. As DNA, the CDR3 is TGCAGTGTCAAAGAGGGTACTCAGCCCCAGCATTTT. As protein: CSVKEGTQPQHF.

The chain has TRBV10-3 and TRBJ1-5; possible D gene TRBD1, 6 bases. Germline V lookup: CDR1 ENHRY, CDR2 SYGVKD. Trimming cost V 2 bases and J 6 bases, with 23 bases left between them. This CDR3 is 18 amino acids long. The CDR3 loop is CAISERQGRGIWFQPQHF. The DNA for the CDR3 is TGTGCCATCAGTGAGCGGCAGGGGAGAGGTATATGGTTTCAGCCCCAGCATTTT.

This clonotype was seen ten or more times. This chain joins TRBV29-1 and TRBJ2-1; D remains ambiguous. The germline V gene has CDR1 SQVTM and CDR2 ANQGSEA. This CDR3 spans 15 amino acids. V was pared by 0 bases and J by 4 bases, with 13 bases between. The chain's CDR3 is CSVEDLQDLYNEQFF. The CDR3 DNA is TGCAGCGTTGAAGATCTTCAAGACCTATACAATGAGCAGTTCTTC.

The chain combines TRBV12-3 or TRBV12-4 with TRBJ2-3, with D possibly matching TRBD1 (5 bases). Trimming cost V 7 bases and J 5 bases, with 16 bases left between them. The CDR3 extends over 14 amino acids. CDR3 residues: CASTYKTVGDTQYF. The CDR3 DNA is TGTGCCAGCACCTATAAGACAGTAGGAGATACGCAGTATTTT.

This clonotype turned up a few times. This rearrangement joins TRBV29-1 to TRBJ2-7; D might be TRBD1 (5 bases). The V end was cut by 5 bases, the J end by 0 bases, with 11 bases between. The CDR3 runs to 13 residues. Looked up from germline, CDR1 is SQVTM and CDR2 is ANQGSEA. The CDR3 region is CSVRTPNSYEQYF. In nucleotides, the CDR3 is TGCAGCGTTCGGACACCGAACTCCTACGAGCAGTACTTC.

The V gene is TRBV29-1, the J gene TRBJ2-1; possibly TRBD2 for D (6 bases). The V gene lost 6 bases and the J gene lost 2 bases, with 26 bases spanning the gap. The CDR3 spans 18 residues. CDR1 is SQVTM, CDR2 ANQGSEA, per germline. This CDR3 is CSVAIKGRRGRTYNEQFF. In DNA, the CDR3 is TGCAGCGTCGCAATCAAAGGTAGGAGGGGACGCACCTACAATGAGCAGTTCTTC.

The rearrangement links TRBV14 to TRBJ2-7; perhaps TRBD2 as D (5 bases). The last part of the DNA fits TRBJ2-1 better; the J call may be wrong. Germline CDR1 is SGHDN and CDR2 is FVKESK. CDR3 length: 16 amino acids. CDR3 residues: CASSQDRHRADYEQFF. The CDR3, as DNA: TGTGCCAGCAGCCAAGATCGCCACCGGGCAGACTACGAGCAGTTCTTC.

In this sample, this clonotype turned up a few times. The chain joins TRBV20-1 to TRBJ2-3; weak D call: TRBD2 (6 bases). CDR1 is DFQATT and CDR2 is SNEGSKA in the germline V gene (reference sequence). Trimming removed 6 bases at V and 0 bases at J, with 19 bases between. The CDR3 runs to 16 residues. As DNA, the CDR3 is TGCAGTGCCAATACCCTAGCGACCCTTAGCACAGATACGCAGTATTTT. This codes for CSANTLATLSTDTQYF.